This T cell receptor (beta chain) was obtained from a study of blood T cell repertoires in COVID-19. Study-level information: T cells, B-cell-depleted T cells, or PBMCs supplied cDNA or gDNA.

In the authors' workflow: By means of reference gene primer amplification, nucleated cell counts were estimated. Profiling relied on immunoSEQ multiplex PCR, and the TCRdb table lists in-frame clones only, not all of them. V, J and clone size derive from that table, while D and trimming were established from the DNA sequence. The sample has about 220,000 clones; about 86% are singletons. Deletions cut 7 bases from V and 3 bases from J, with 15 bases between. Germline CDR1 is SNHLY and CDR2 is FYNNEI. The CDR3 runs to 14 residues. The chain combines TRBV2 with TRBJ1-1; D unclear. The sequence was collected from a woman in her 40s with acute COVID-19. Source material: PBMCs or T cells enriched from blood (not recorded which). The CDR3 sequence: CASNYPSHDTEAFF. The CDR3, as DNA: TGTGCCAGCAACTACCCCAGTCATGACACTGAAGCTTTCTTT.